This is a list of T cell receptor beta chains from one sample in a study of blood T cell repertoires in COVID-19. Here immunoSEQ multiplex PCR was the method, and the copy in TCRdb shows in-frame clones only, minus some. The data contain more than 450,000 clones, roughly 87% of them singletons. Sequencing used PBMCs or T cells enriched from blood (not recorded which). The receptors stem from a woman aged 18-29 years who had recovered from COVID-19. Each CDR3 is given with its conserved first and last residue. A D gene is named only where the DNA matches it firmly. Not every row has a clone size; where given, it reads once, few, many or a size class.

. | TRBD1 | TRBJ2-2 | TRBV19 | CASSIRRTGVDTGELFF | TGTGCCAGTAGTATACGACGGACAGGGGTGGACACCGGGGAGCTGTTTTTT
. | . | TRBJ1-4 | TRBV4-1 | CASSQRRRATNEKLFF | TGCGCCAGCAGCCAGAGGCGGCGGGCAACTAATGAAAAACTGTTTTTT
. | . | TRBJ1-3 | TRBV9 | CASSVDGNSGNTIYF | TGTGCCAGCAGCGTAGACGGGAACTCTGGAAACACCATATATTTT
many | TRBD2 | TRBJ2-3 | TRBV7-9 | CASRSQRGSSTDTQYF | TGTGCCAGCAGAAGCCAGCGGGGCTCTAGCACAGATACGCAGTATTTT
. | TRBD1 | TRBJ1-2 | TRBV5-1 | CASSVGQGSVGYTF | TGCGCCAGCAGCGTCGGACAGGGGTCTGTAGGCTACACCTTC
. | . | TRBJ1-3 | TRBV3-1/TRBV3-2 | CASSQERAGGNTIYF | TGTGCCAGCAGCCAAGAAAGGGCAGGGGGAAACACCATATATTTT
once | TRBD2 | TRBJ2-1 | TRBV19 | CASSHLAGGWFF | TGTGCCAGTAGTCACCTAGCGGGGGGGTGGTTCTTC
. | . | TRBJ2-1 | TRBV7-9 | CASSFGNSYNEQFF | TGTGCCAGCAGCTTCGGTAACTCCTACAATGAGCAGTTCTTC
. | TRBD1 | TRBJ2-4 | TRBV5-6 | CASSLYRGNIQYF | TGTGCCAGCAGCTTGTACAGGGGAAACATTCAGTACTTC
. | TRBD1 | TRBJ2-7 | TRBV27 | CASAPRDRGTYEQYF | TGTGCCAGCGCCCCGCGGGACAGGGGAACCTACGAGCAGTACTTC
. | TRBD1 | TRBJ2-3 | TRBV6-6 | CASSLWGQLTDTQYF | TGTGCCAGCAGTCTCTGGGGACAGCTCACAGATACGCAGTATTTT
. | . | TRBJ1-1 | TRBV7-9 | CASSLESQTEAFF | TGTGCCAGCAGCTTAGAATCCCAGACTGAAGCTTTCTTT
. | . | TRBJ2-3 | TRBV30 | CAWKQGPSTDTQYF | TGTGCCTGGAAACAGGGACCTAGCACAGATACGCAGTATTTT
. | . | TRBJ1-4 | TRBV27 | CASSFINEKLFF | TGTGCCAGCAGTTTTATCAATGAAAAACTGTTTTTT
. | . | TRBJ2-1 | TRBV29-1 | CSVTPLFYNEQFF | TGCAGCGTTACACCCCTCTTTTACAATGAGCAGTTCTTC
. | . | TRBJ1-5 | TRBV24-1 | CATSVGRGINQPQHF | TGTGCCACCAGTGTCGGTAGGGGCATTAATCAGCCCCAGCATTTT
. | . | TRBJ2-3 | TRBV5-1 | CASSLRDTDTQYF | TGCGCCAGCAGCCTCCGGGACACAGATACGCAGTATTTT
. | TRBD1 | TRBJ2-1 | TRBV24-1 | CATSHIDRVEQFF | TGTGCCACCAGCCATATAGACAGGGTTGAGCAGTTCTTC
once | TRBD1 | TRBJ1-5 | TRBV27 | CARSSTGDLGDQPQHF | TGTGCCAGGAGCTCAACAGGGGACTTAGGGGATCAGCCCCAGCATTTT
. | TRBD2 | TRBJ2-2 | TRBV19 | CASLGTGTSGGARTGELFF | TGTGCCAGTTTAGGGACCGGGACTAGCGGGGGGGCGAGAACCGGGGAGCTGTTTTTT
few | TRBD2 | TRBJ2-2 | TRBV2 | CASQASGGLPPGELFF | TGTGCCAGCCAGGCTAGCGGGGGTCTACCCCCCGGGGAGCTGTTTTTT
. | . | TRBJ2-7 | TRBV11-2 | CASSFGQPIFRDYYEQYF | TGTGCCAGCAGCTTCGGACAGCCTATCTTCAGGGATTACTACGAGCAGTACTTC